This T cell receptor beta chain is drawn from a study of memory CD4+ T cells and cytomegalovirus serostatus. V was pared by 5 bases and J by 2 bases, with 12 bases between. The CDR3 is 13 residues long. The germline CDR1 and CDR2 sequences are GTSNPN and SVGIG (reference sequence). Single viable CD3+CD4+CD8-CD45RO+ cells were sorted as the memory CD4+ T cells. TCRdb's copy holds only in-frame clones and misses some; the assay was immunoSEQ multiplex PCR. The sample has some 50,000 clones; 60% to 85% are singletons. The TCR originated in an adult in good health and CMV-seronegative. Sequenced sample: memory CD4+ T cells from blood. The chain couples TRBV30 to TRBJ1-1; tentatively, D is TRBD1 (6 bases). The CDR3 DNA reads TGTGCCTGGTCACGGACAGAAAACACTGAAGCTTTCTTT. Translated: CAWSRTENTEAFF. Drawing the rest from reference TRBV30 and TRBJ1-1, the complete variable domain is SQTIHQWPATLVQPVGSPLSLECTVEGTSNPNLYWYRQAAGRGLQLLFYSVGIGQISSEVPQNLSASRPQDRQFILSSKKLLLSDSGFYLCAWSRTENTEAFFGQGTRLTVV.